The rows below give T cell receptor beta chains drawn from one sample of a study of blood T cell repertoires in COVID-19. TCRdb's table, derived via immunoSEQ multiplex PCR, lists solely in-frame clones and lacks some. The sample includes roughly 67,000 clones, roughly four fifths of them seen just once. The sequencing input was peripheral blood. The receptor set was obtained from a woman between 50 and 59 years old with active or convalescent COVID-19. Both conserved end residues are part of each CDR3. Each record gives: D gene, clone size, J gene, V gene, CDR3 protein, CDR3 DNA. A D gene is named only where the DNA matches it firmly. Not every row has a clone size; where given, it reads once, few, many or a size class.

D: -; size: -; J: TRBJ2-1; V: TRBV14; CDR3: CASSQDGQRLTNEQFF; DNA: TGTGCCAGCAGCCAAGATGGCCAGCGCTTGACCAATGAGCAGTTCTTC
D: -; size: -; J: TRBJ2-7; V: TRBV5-6; CDR3: CASSLLGTYEQYF; DNA: TGTGCCAGCAGCTTGCTAGGTACGTACGAGCAGTACTTC
D: -; size: few; J: TRBJ2-7; V: TRBV2; CDR3: CASSLISYEQYF; DNA: TGTGCCAGCAGCCTAATATCCTACGAGCAGTACTTC
D: -; size: -; J: TRBJ1-1; V: TRBV10-3; CDR3: CAIKSRGGTEAFF; DNA: TGTGCCATCAAATCCCGCGGCGGCACTGAAGCTTTCTTT
D: -; size: -; J: TRBJ2-2; V: TRBV2; CDR3: CASREDGELFF; DNA: TGTGCCAGCAGGGAGGACGGGGAGCTGTTTTTT
D: TRBD2; size: -; J: TRBJ2-1; V: TRBV9; CDR3: CASALAGDPNEQFF; DNA: TGTGCCAGCGCCCTAGCGGGAGATCCCAATGAGCAGTTCTTC
D: -; size: -; J: TRBJ1-4; V: TRBV6-5; CDR3: CASSRRNEKLFF; DNA: TGTGCCAGCAGTAGGAGGAATGAAAAACTGTTTTTT
D: TRBD2; size: -; J: TRBJ2-1; V: TRBV7-2; CDR3: CASRLAGGPYNEQFF; DNA: TGTGCCAGCAGACTAGCGGGAGGACCCTACAATGAGCAGTTCTTC
D: TRBD1; size: few; J: TRBJ1-2; V: TRBV15; CDR3: CATSSRKGAKDGYTF; DNA: TGTGCCACCAGCTCTCGCAAGGGGGCTAAGGATGGCTACACCTTC
D: TRBD1; size: -; J: TRBJ1-2; V: TRBV6-2/TRBV6-3; CDR3: CASSYRTGHHGYTF; DNA: TGTGCCAGCAGTTACCGGACAGGGCACCATGGCTACACCTTC
D: -; size: -; J: TRBJ1-3; V: TRBV19; CDR3: CASSIIQGSGNTIYF; DNA: TGTGCCAGTAGTATCATCCAGGGCTCTGGAAACACCATATATTTT
D: -; size: -; J: TRBJ2-7; V: TRBV14; CDR3: CASSQAQGAYEQYF; DNA: TGTGCCAGCAGCCAAGCACAGGGAGCCTACGAGCAGTACTTC
D: -; size: many; J: TRBJ2-2; V: TRBV19; CDR3: CASSIPGGGPTGELFF; DNA: TGTGCCAGTAGTATACCGGGGGGCGGACCCACCGGGGAGCTGTTTTTT
D: TRBD2; size: -; J: TRBJ2-1; V: TRBV4-1; CDR3: CASSLLAGVGNEQFF; DNA: TGCGCCAGCAGCCTACTAGCGGGAGTTGGAAATGAGCAGTTCTTC
D: -; size: -; J: TRBJ2-1; V: TRBV5-1; CDR3: CASSLALGGGPGFF; DNA: TGCGCCAGCAGCTTGGCGCTCGGAGGGGGCCCTGGGTTCTTC
D: TRBD2; size: -; J: TRBJ2-1; V: TRBV29-1; CDR3: CSVGAGGTNEQFF; DNA: TGCAGCGTAGGAGCGGGAGGGACGAATGAGCAGTTCTTC
D: TRBD1; size: -; J: TRBJ2-1; V: TRBV11-2; CDR3: CASSPDRGGNEQFF; DNA: TGTGCCAGCAGCCCCGACAGGGGGGGGAATGAGCAGTTCTTC
D: -; size: -; J: TRBJ2-1; V: TRBV19; CDR3: CASSIGFWGPDNEQFF; DNA: TGTGCCAGTAGTATTGGTTTCTGGGGGCCTGACAATGAGCAGTTCTTC
D: -; size: once; J: TRBJ1-1; V: TRBV12-3/TRBV12-4; CDR3: CASSFRERAEAFF; DNA: TGTGCCAGCAGTTTCAGGGAACGGGCTGAAGCTTTCTTT
D: -; size: -; J: TRBJ1-1; V: TRBV7-2; CDR3: CASSPQSGNTEAFF; DNA: TGTGCCAGCAGCCCCCAATCGGGGAACACTGAAGCTTTCTTT
D: TRBD2; size: -; J: TRBJ2-3; V: TRBV5-1; CDR3: CASSPVGTSGRDSTDTQYF; DNA: TGCGCCAGCAGCCCGGTCGGGACTAGCGGGAGGGATAGCACAGATACGCAGTATTTT
D: -; size: -; J: TRBJ2-7; V: TRBV7-2; CDR3: CASSPGGWTYEQYF; DNA: TGTGCCAGCAGCCCAGGGGGGTGGACCTACGAGCAGTACTTC
D: -; size: -; J: TRBJ1-2; V: TRBV19; CDR3: CASTNGDYGYTF; DNA: TGTGCCAGTACCAACGGGGACTATGGCTACACCTTC
D: -; size: -; J: TRBJ1-3; V: TRBV9; CDR3: CASSVGVVSGNTIYF; DNA: TGTGCCAGCAGCGTAGGAGTCGTCTCTGGAAACACCATATATTTT